Described below is a single T cell receptor beta chain sequence and its context. CD8+ and CD4+ blood T cells underwent TCR beta sequencing. TEMRA cells were enriched by FACS, while CD8+ and CD4+ T cells were obtained through a negative isolation that was performed magnetically. Per the germline V gene, CDR1 is LGHDT and CDR2 is YNNKEL (reference sequence). V dropped 0 bases and J dropped 5 bases, with 11 bases sitting between them. The CDR3 extends over 15 amino acids. The sample is drawn from a study of CD8 T cells in Susac syndrome. Random hexamers were used to reverse transcribe about 0.5 to 1 ug of RNA. By means of immunoSEQ multiplex PCR, TCR beta CDR3 spanning 54 Vbeta and 13 Jbeta underwent amplification. In TCRdb, the immunoSEQ multiplex PCR reads were re-called with MiXCR into one record per CDR3 protein. The repertoire consists of around 270,000 distinct CDR3 sequences, with about 91% occurring once and the leading ten covering under 0.2%.

The rearrangement links TRBV3-1 to TRBJ1-5; D remains ambiguous. This clonotype was sampled from a human donor with multiple sclerosis. Material: CD8+ T cells from PBMCs. For the CDR3, the DNA is TGTGCCAGCAGCCAAGATTTCGGGTGGGATCAGCCCCAGCATTTT. The encoded protein is CASSQDFGWDQPQHF.